The clone carrying this TCR beta chain has only a few counts. Its antigen is as yet unknown. Germline V gene sequence: CDR1 SGHRS, CDR2 YFSETQ. Trimming shortened V by 3 bases and J by 5 bases, and 14 bases separated the two germline ends. This CDR3 spans 14 amino acids. This entry is derived from a study of T cells after yellow fever vaccination. Whole-study results and caveats: Clonotypes shared by both compartments, CD4 and CD8, made up a small share.

TCRdb reanalysed the 5' RACE reads using MiXCR and keeps one entry per CDR3 protein. The table shows about 350,000 distinct CDR3 sequences, with approximately 12% occurring only once. The receptor comes from a man aged 18 to 30 who received the YFV17D yellow fever vaccine. The chain recombines TRBV5-1 with TRBJ2-5; perhaps TRBD1 as D (6 bases). The specimen comprised CD4+ T cells sorted from PBMCs, sampled 15 days after the yellow fever booster vaccination. For the CDR3, the DNA is TGCGCCAGCAGCTGGGGGACATTAGATGAGACCCAGTACTTC. Amino acids: CASSWGTLDETQYF.